The 16 T cell receptor beta chains given below trace back to one sample, sequenced in a study of human T cells and chemical hapten exposure. TCRdb called the RACE reads again in MiXCR, with one record for every CDR3 protein. The sample yields under 300,000 distinct CDR3 sequences, almost 8% seen once. Time point in this sample: pre-sensitization, week 0. Treatment defined: therapeutic diphenylcyclopropenone sensitization with weekly scalp DPC. The sequencing used whole blood, collected in connection with sensitization to the hapten diphenylcyclopropenone (DPC). Every receptor here comes from a young man with alopecia areata. Some clones in this sample may be carry-over from other donors' samples.

This clonotype has at least ten counts. This chain links TRBV4-3 with TRBJ2-3, with D tentatively TRBD1 (6 bases). Germline CDR1 reads LGHNA; CDR2 reads YSLEER. V lost 0 bases and J lost 3, with 19 bases in between. The CDR3 has 18 residues. The chain's CDR3 is CASSQDARDTIKTDTQYF. As DNA, the CDR3 is TGCGCCAGCAGCCAAGATGCGAGGGACACTATAAAGACAGATACGCAGTATTTT.

This clonotype showed up just a few times. The V and J genes are TRBV9 and TRBJ2-1; D remains unclear. This CDR3 contains 15 residues. In germline, CDR1 is SGDLS, CDR2 YYNGEE. Trimming stripped 3 bases from V and 0 bases from J, with 10 bases between. The CDR3 DNA follows: TGTGCCAGCAGCGGGGGAAAAAGCTCCTACAATGAGCAGTTCTTC. It yields the protein CASSGGKSSYNEQFF. Full variable domain (rest looked up from reference TRBV9 and TRBJ2-1): DSGVTQTPKHLITATGQRVTLRCSPRSGDLSVYWYQQSLDQGLQFLIQYYNGEERAKGNILERFSAQQFPDLHSELNLSSLELGDSALYFCASSGGKSSYNEQFFGPGTRLTVL.

As to this clonotype: In this CDR3 the conserved last residue, phenylalanine or tryptophan, is missing, so a read error is likely. This chain uses TRBV5-1 with TRBJ1-1; D uncertain. V lost 0 bases and J lost 11, with 11 bases in between. The CDR3 runs 12 residues. Per germline, CDR1 SGHRS and CDR2 YFSETQ. Here the CDR3 reads CASSLAGYAAFS. The DNA of the CDR3 is TGCGCCAGCAGCTTGGCGGGTTACGCGGCTTTCTCT.

This clonotype was seen more than once but under ten times. The chain carries TRBV7-9 and TRBJ1-1; D gene ambiguous. The CDR3 is 12 residues long. V was trimmed by 8 bases and J by 1 base, leaving 8 bases between them. Germline V lookup: CDR1 SEHNR, CDR2 FQNEAQ (reference sequence). The CDR3 sequence is CASLDGNTEAFF. The CDR3 DNA reads TGTGCCAGCCTGGACGGGAACACTGAAGCTTTCTTT.

The gene calls are TRBV20-1 and TRBJ1-5, with D unclear. The CDR3 extends over 13 amino acids. With 7 bases removed from V and 2 bases from J, the gap between germline ends came to 12 bases. The germline CDR1 and CDR2 sequences are DFQATT and SNEGSKA (reference sequence). The CDR3 region is CSGKGSGNQPQHF. Written as DNA, the CDR3 is TGCAGTGGTAAGGGATCGGGCAATCAGCCCCAGCATTTT.

The chain joins TRBV5-1 to TRBJ2-6; D is possibly TRBD2 (5 bases). V lost 1 base, J lost 0 bases, and 17 bases lay in between. Per the germline V gene, CDR1 is SGHRS and CDR2 is YFSETQ. CDR3 length equals 19 residues. CDR3 coding DNA: TGCGCCAGCAGCTTGAGTTCCGGGATATTACGCTCTGGGGCCAACGTCCTGACTTTC. This sequence encodes CASSLSSGILRSGANVLTF.

The V gene is TRBV3-1, the J gene TRBJ2-1; a possible D gene is TRBD1 (6 bases). Trimming cost V 1 base and J 9 bases, with 13 bases left between them. The CDR3 runs to 14 residues. Germline CDR1 is LGHDT and CDR2 is YNNKEL (reference sequence). CDR3: CASSQGPPGVEQFF. The CDR3 nucleotides are TGTGCCAGCAGCCAAGGCCCTCCAGGGGTTGAGCAGTTCTTC.

This clonotype showed up many times. J is TRBJ2-1 and V is TRBV28, with D perhaps TRBD1 (6 bases). This CDR3 comprises 15 residues. With 3 bases removed from V and 4 bases from J, the gap between germline ends came to 13 bases. CDR1 and CDR2 (germline): MDHEN, SYDVKM. CDR3 protein: CASSLGRTEYNEQFF. Here the CDR3 DNA reads TGTGCCAGCAGTTTGGGACGGACAGAATACAATGAGCAGTTCTTC.

The genes are TRBV18 and TRBJ2-6, with 8 bases matching TRBD1. Germline V gene sequence: CDR1 KGHSH, CDR2 LQKENI. The length of the CDR3 is 16 residues. V shed 0 bases, J shed 3 bases, and the junction held 1 base outside the gene matches. This CDR3 is CASSPPDRVGANVLTF. The CDR3 DNA sequence: TGTGCCAGCTCACCACCGGACAGGGTTGGGGCCAACGTCCTGACTTTC.

The chain recombines TRBV25-1 with TRBJ1-4; perhaps TRBD1 as D (6 bases). V was pared by 2 bases and J by 8 bases, with 15 bases between. The CDR3 sequence is 15 residues long. The germline gives CDR1 MGHDK, CDR2 SYGVNS. In nucleotides, the CDR3 is TGTGCCAGCAGTGAAGAGAGGGGGAGAGGGGAAAAACTGTTTTTT. It encodes CASSEERGRGEKLFF.

This chain links TRBV29-1 with TRBJ1-4, with TRBD1 matching over 8 bases. Germline CDR1 reads SQVTM; CDR2 reads ANQGSEA. V was clipped by 4 bases and J by 10 bases; unmatched bases: 8. The length of the CDR3 is 13 residues. CDR3 residues: CSVGETGEGKLFF. For the CDR3, the DNA is TGCAGCGTTGGGGAGACAGGGGAGGGAAAACTGTTTTTT.

This clonotype has at least ten counts. The chain combines TRBV28 with TRBJ1-5; possibly TRBD1 for D (5 bases). The CDR3 consists of 15 residues. Trimming removed 5 bases at V and 2 bases at J, with 13 bases between. Germline V gene data show CDR1 as MDHEN and CDR2 as SYDVKM. CDR3 region: CASSRGTVGNQPQHF. As DNA, the CDR3 is TGTGCCAGCAGTCGGGGCACGGTGGGCAATCAGCCCCAGCATTTT.

The chain couples TRBV7-2 to TRBJ2-5, with a possible D match to TRBD1 (6 bases). The ends were cut back, 5 bases at V and 5 bases at J, with 9 bases in the middle. The CDR3 has 12 residues. CDR1 and CDR2 from the germline V gene are SGHTA and FQGNSA. The CDR3 sequence: CASSRQEETQYF. In DNA, the CDR3 is TGTGCCAGCAGCCGACAGGAGGAGACCCAGTACTTC.

This clonotype was observed a handful of times. The J gene is TRBJ2-1, the V gene TRBV7-2; perhaps TRBD2 as D (5 bases). V was pared by 1 base and J by 5 bases, with 9 bases between. The CDR3 has 14 residues. Germline CDR1 is SGHTA and CDR2 is FQGNSA. The CDR3 sequence: CASSLVSGNNEQFF. Here the CDR3 DNA reads TGTGCCAGCAGCTTAGTTTCCGGGAACAATGAGCAGTTCTTC.

This clonotype came up a few times. V is TRBV5-1 and J is TRBJ2-7; tentatively, D is TRBD2 (6 bases). Germline V gene data show CDR1 as SGHRS and CDR2 as YFSETQ. V was pared by 4 bases and J by 6 bases, with 17 bases between. CDR3 size: 14 residues. CDR3 residues: CASSPGDSGGEQYV. As DNA, the CDR3 is TGCGCCAGCAGCCCCGGGGATAGCGGCGGCGAGCAGTACGTC.

Only a few counts were recorded for this clonotype. This chain joins TRBV4-2 and TRBJ2-5; possibly TRBD1 for D (6 bases). Germline V lookup: CDR1 LGHNA, CDR2 YNFKEQ. The CDR3 sequence is 16 residues long. V shed 4 bases and J shed 2 bases, with 17 bases lying between them. CDR3 in DNA: TGTGCCAGCAGCCTCACCCCTGGGGGCTCACAAGAGACCCAGTACTTC. This codes for CASSLTPGGSQETQYF.